The T cell receptor beta chain described here comes from a study of cytomegalovirus exposure and HLA in healthy donors. This clone was detected only a few times. Its antigen is unidentified. Participants comprised healthy donors of bone marrow. PCR primers comprised 60 Vbeta and 13 Jbeta primers. TCRdb's table, derived via immunoSEQ multiplex PCR, lists solely in-frame clones and lacks some. The data contain roughly 120,000 clones, about four fifths of them seen just once; the ten biggest clones take up 1.6%. Study-level findings and limits: Earlier findings revealed that most TCR beta V segments proved productive either about 87% or about 30% of the time. Many donors shared some public TCRs, even though most TCR sequences were rare.

CDR1 and CDR2 (germline): MNHEY, SVGAGI. This CDR3 region has 14 residues. With 5 bases clipped from V and 4 bases from J, the junction kept 5 bases outside the gene matches. The clonotype comes from a woman aged 18-29 years in good health and CMV-seronegative. Material for sequencing was PBMCs. The V call is TRBV6-5, the J call TRBJ2-7, with TRBD1 identical over 10 bases. The CDR3 is CASSLRTGGYEQYF. The CDR3 nucleotides read TGTGCCAGCAGTCTCCGGACAGGGGGGTACGAGCAGTACTTC.